A selection of T cell receptor beta chains follows, all from one sample in a study of regulatory T cells in long-lasting Graves disease. TCRdb recomputed calls from the multiplex PCR reads with MiXCR, one row per CDR3 protein. The repertoire holds roughly 500,000 distinct CDR3 sequences, with approximately 13% as singletons. The sample also formed part of further work on T cells in Graves' hyperthyroidism and ophthalmopathy.

Sequencing used peripheral blood mononuclear cells (PBMCs), obtained at new diagnosis, from a patient treated with antithyroid drugs. These receptor sequences come from a man aged 25-45 years with Graves disease. Each CDR3 is given with its conserved first and last residue. Fields, in order: clone size, J gene, D gene, V gene, CDR3 DNA, CDR3 protein. A D gene is named only where the DNA matches it firmly. Clone size is shown for a subset of rows, as once, few, many or a class of expanded clone.

many	TRBJ2-1	NA	TRBV12-3/TRBV12-4	TGTGCCAGCAGGGCCCCAGGGGCCCTCCTAGCACCGTTCTTC	CASRAPGALLAPFF
many	TRBJ1-4	NA	TRBV10-1	TGCGCCAGCAGTGATGGGGGGAGTCGTGAAAAACTGTTTTTT	CASSDGGSREKLFF
many	TRBJ2-7	NA	TRBV2	TGTGCCAGGACCGGGGGCTCCTACGAGCAGTACTTC	CARTGGSYEQYF
many	TRBJ2-7	TRBD1	TRBV7-2	TGTGCCAGCAACCAAGGGGCAGGGGGACCCTACGAGCAGTACTTC	CASNQGAGGPYEQYF
once	TRBJ1-3	NA	TRBV7-9	TGTGCCAGCAAGCAGGGGAGTGCCTCTGGAAACACCATATATTTT	CASKQGSASGNTIYF
many	TRBJ2-3	NA	TRBV2	TGTGCCAGCAGGGTAGGGTTCACAGATACGCAGTATTTT	CASRVGFTDTQYF
NA	TRBJ2-1	TRBD1	TRBV5-6	TGTGCCAGCAGCTCACCCGGGACAGGGGGGGACTACAATGAGCAGTCCTTC	CASSSPGTGGDYNEQSF
NA	TRBJ2-2	TRBD1	TRBV30	TGTGCCAAACAGGGGGCCGGGGAGCTGTTTTTT	CAKQGAGELFF
many	TRBJ2-3	TRBD2	TRBV5-1	TGTGCCAGCAGCTTAGATGGCGCGGGAGGGGCAGATACGCAGTATTTT	CASSLDGAGGADTQYF
NA	TRBJ2-7	TRBD2	TRBV12-3/TRBV12-4	TGTGCCAGCAGAGCCGCGGGACTAGCGGGAGCCTACGAGCAGTACTTC	CASRAAGLAGAYEQYF
NA	TRBJ2-5	NA	TRBV18	TGTGCCAGCTCACCTGAGGAAGACGGGGAGACCCAGTACTTC	CASSPEEDGETQYF
many	TRBJ1-2	NA	TRBV27	TGTGCCAGCACACCACGGGGGGGCCTCTATGGCTACACCTTC	CASTPRGGLYGYTF
many	TRBJ2-2	NA	TRBV24-1	TGTGCCACCAGTGGTCCATTGGGCGACGCGAACACCGGGGAGCTGTTTTTT	CATSGPLGDANTGELFF
NA	TRBJ2-4	NA	TRBV27	TGTGCCAGCAGTTTCGGGGGACCCCTAAAGGACATTCAGTACTTC	CASSFGGPLKDIQYF
NA	TRBJ2-1	NA	TRBV10-1	TGCGCCAGCAGTCCTAGCCTAGCTGGCAATGAGCAGTTCTTC	CASSPSLAGNEQFF
once	TRBJ1-4	TRBD1	TRBV29-1	TGCAGCGCCGGGGACAGGAATGAAAAACTGTTTTTT	CSAGDRNEKLFF
many	TRBJ1-4	NA	TRBV15	TGTGCCACCAGCGGGAAGGAGAAACTGTTTTTT	CATSGKEKLFF
many	TRBJ1-1	NA	TRBV12-5	TGTGCTAGTGGCCCCCCTGGGTCCGGCACTGAAGCTTTCTTT	CASGPPGSGTEAFF
NA	TRBJ2-5	TRBD1	TRBV3-1	TGTGCCAGCAGCCAACTTCCGACAGGGCCAGAGGAGACCCAGTACTTC	CASSQLPTGPEETQYF
many	TRBJ2-7	TRBD2	TRBV20-1	TGCAGTGCTAGAGCGACGCTAGCGGGCAACGTCTACGAGCAGTACTTC	CSARATLAGNVYEQYF
NA	TRBJ2-3	TRBD1	TRBV5-1	TGCGCCAGCAGCGGCAACAGGGGAGATACGCAGTATTTT	CASSGNRGDTQYF
NA	TRBJ2-1	TRBD2	TRBV18	TGTGCCAGCTCACCGCCAGCGGGAGGGTGGGACAATGAGCAGTTCTTC	CASSPPAGGWDNEQFF
many	TRBJ2-1	NA	TRBV24-1	TGTGCCACCAGTGATTCCCGACAGAACAATGAGCAGTTCTTC	CATSDSRQNNEQFF
many	TRBJ2-1	NA	TRBV2	TGTGCCAGCAGTGACGAGGGGGAGCAGTTCTTC	CASSDEGEQFF
NA	TRBJ1-1	TRBD1	TRBV5-1	TGCGTCAGCAGCGGGGACAGGCTGAACACTGAAGCTTTCTTT	CVSSGDRLNTEAFF
NA	TRBJ1-3	NA	TRBV14	TGTGCCAGCAGCCAAGTTGTGACCGGAGGAAACACCATATATTTT	CASSQVVTGGNTIYF
many	TRBJ2-2	TRBD1	TRBV6-1	TGTGCCATCCTCAGGGGGTACACCGGGGAGCTGTTTTTT	CAILRGYTGELFF
many	TRBJ1-5	NA	TRBV12-3/TRBV12-4	TGTGCCAGCAGCTTCAACAGCAATCAGCCCCAGCATTTT	CASSFNSNQPQHF
NA	TRBJ2-1	NA	TRBV15	TGTGCCACCAGCAGAGATAGAGGGACGTCAAATACCTTAGGCAATGAGCAGTTCTTC	CATSRDRGTSNTLGNEQFF